These 14 T cell receptor beta chains share one sample of origin, sequenced in a study of T cells after yellow fever vaccination. Via MiXCR, TCRdb re-called the 5' RACE reads, giving one row per CDR3 protein. The data hold about 300,000 distinct CDR3 sequences, with 6.8% observed a single time. Sequencing used PBMCs, obtained more than 35 days after the first yellow fever vaccination. The receptors originated from a man in his late teens or twenties who received the YFV17D yellow fever vaccine.

Of note for this clonotype: This may stem from a read error, because a much larger clone lies one nucleotide away. The conserved phenylalanine or tryptophan is not found at the CDR3 terminus, so this likely reflects a read error. J is TRBJ1-4 and V is TRBV6-1; no reliable D call. The CDR3 is made up of 14 amino acids. The V end lost 7 bases, the J end lost 0 bases, and 9 bases lay between the germline ends. Germline V gives CDR1 MNHNS, CDR2 SASEGT. As DNA, the CDR3 is TGTGCCAGCACACCGACACCAACTAATGAAAAACTGTTTTTG. Translated, it gives CASTPTPTNEKLFL.

This clonotype was picked up a small number of times. The chain employs TRBV7-8 and TRBJ2-7; possibly TRBD2 for D (5 bases). This CDR3 region has 15 residues. Germline V gives CDR1 SGHVS, CDR2 FQNEAQ. Trimming cost V 2 bases and J 5 bases, with 16 bases left between them. The CDR3 loop is CASSLNSRGSHEQYF. CDR3 bases: TGTGCCAGCAGCTTAAACAGTCGGGGTTCCCACGAGCAGTACTTC. The full variable domain, its missing parts supplied by reference TRBV7-8 and TRBJ2-7, is GAGVSQSPRYKVAKRGQDVALRCDPISGHVSLFWYQQALGQGPEFLTYFQNEAQLDKSGLPSDRFFAERPEGSVSTLKIQRTQQEDSAVYLCASSLNSRGSHEQYFGPGTRLTVT.

The sample holds a few counts of this clonotype. The CDR3 sequence: CASSQTSVGLSGNTIYF. DNA of the CDR3: TGCGCCAGCAGCCAAACTTCGGTCGGGCTCTCTGGAAACACCATATATTTT. V gene TRBV4-3 combines with J gene TRBJ1-3; D remains ambiguous. CDR1 is LGHNA, CDR2 YSLEER, per germline. V was clipped by 2 bases and J by 0 bases, with 14 bases between them. The CDR3 contains 17 residues.

The rearrangement uses TRBV6-1 and TRBJ1-3, with unresolved D. CDR1 and CDR2 from the germline V gene are MNHNS and SASEGT. V lost 3 bases and J 0 bases, leaving 6 bases between the germline ends. The CDR3 is 14 residues long. CDR3 bases: TGTGCCAGCAGTGACACGGTCTCTGGAAACACCATATATTTT. Protein product: CASSDTVSGNTIYF.

This clonotype turned up a few times. The chain couples TRBV15 to TRBJ2-5; TRBD2 matches at 8 bases. Germline values: CDR1 LNHNV, CDR2 YYDKDF (reference sequence). V dropped 3 bases and J dropped 4; count of bases not matched to a gene: 7. The CDR3 runs 15 residues. CDR3: CATSRAPGTRETQYF. The CDR3 DNA reads TGTGCCACCAGCAGGGCCCCCGGGACTAGAGAGACCCAGTACTTC.

In its sample, this clonotype was seen many times. The V call is TRBV27, the J call TRBJ1-1, with TRBD1 as a possible D gene (5 bases). The CDR3 is 14 amino acids. The V end lost 1 base, the J end lost 2 bases, and 8 bases lay between the germline ends. Germline CDR1 and CDR2: MNHEY and SMNVEV (reference sequence). CDR3 nucleotides: TGTGCCAGCAGTTTATATCAGGGAAACACTGAAGCTTTCTTT. This translates into CASSLYQGNTEAFF.

This clonotype has only a few counts. The chain is built from TRBV18 and TRBJ2-3; D call uncertain. V lost 5 bases and J 0 bases, leaving 12 bases between the germline ends. CDR1 and CDR2 from the germline V gene are KGHSH and LQKENI. The CDR3 is 15 residues long. Written as DNA, the CDR3 is TGTGCCAGCTCAGCGACGGCGACTAGCACAGATACGCAGTATTTT. Its translation: CASSATATSTDTQYF.

This clonotype was observed at least ten times. The chain couples TRBV7-9 to TRBJ2-3; D could derive from TRBD1 or TRBD2 (6 bases each). V lost 2 bases to trimming and J lost 4 bases, with 13 bases between them. Germline loops: CDR1 SEHNR, CDR2 FQNEAQ (reference sequence). This CDR3 comprises 15 residues. The CDR3 loop is CASSLRGRNSDTQYF. CDR3 DNA sequence: TGTGCCAGCAGCTTACGGGGGCGGAACTCAGATACGCAGTATTTT.

This clonotype turned up a few times. V and J are TRBV5-1 and TRBJ2-3; D may be TRBD1 (6 bases). V was clipped by 4 bases and J by 3 bases, with 9 bases between them. This CDR3 is built from 13 residues. Germline V gene data show CDR1 as SGHRS and CDR2 as YFSETQ. The CDR3 loop reads CASSATGTDTQYF. The DNA for the CDR3 is TGCGCCAGCAGCGCCACAGGGACAGATACGCAGTATTTT. The whole variable domain, filled in from reference TRBV5-1 and TRBJ2-3, reads KAGVTQTPRYLIKTRGQQVTLSCSPISGHRSVSWYQQTPGQGLQFLFEYFSETQRNKGNFPGRFSGRQFSNSRSEMNVSTLELGDSALYLCASSATGTDTQYFGPGTRLTVL.

The V call is TRBV11-2, the J call TRBJ2-7; unclear D gene. V lost 4 bases to trimming and J lost 5 bases, with 15 bases between them. The CDR3 consists of 14 residues. Germline V CDR1 and CDR2: SGHAT, FQNNGV. Here the CDR3 reads CASSSYRGPHEQYF. The CDR3 nucleotides are TGTGCCAGCAGCTCTTACAGAGGCCCCCACGAGCAGTACTTC. The whole variable domain, filled in from reference TRBV11-2 and TRBJ2-7, reads EAGVAQSPRYKIIEKRQSVAFWCNPISGHATLYWYQQILGQGPKLLIQFQNNGVVDDSQLPKDRFSAERLKGVDSTLKIQPAKLEDSAVYLCASSSYRGPHEQYFGPGTRLTVT.

In this sample, this clonotype turned up a few times. The genes are TRBV19 and TRBJ1-5; D possibly corresponds to TRBD1 (5 bases). Trimming cost V 4 bases and J 6 bases, with 16 bases left between them. The CDR3 runs 15 residues. Looked up from germline, CDR1 is LNHDA and CDR2 is SQIVND (reference sequence). CDR3 nucleotide sequence: TGTGCCAGTAGTACCCGGAAGGGGACGGGTCAGCCCCAGCATTTT. It translates to CASSTRKGTGQPQHF.

This clonotype came up a few times. V gene TRBV5-1 combines with J gene TRBJ1-1, with D perhaps TRBD1 (6 bases). The CDR3 loop spans 15 amino acids. Germline CDR1 SGHRS, CDR2 YFSETQ. The V gene lost 1 base and the J gene lost 1 base, with 11 bases spanning the gap. CDR3 bases: TGCGCCAGCAGCTTGACAGCACAGGGGAACACTGAAGCTTTCTTT. Its protein product is CASSLTAQGNTEAFF. The whole variable domain, filled in from reference TRBV5-1 and TRBJ1-1, reads KAGVTQTPRYLIKTRGQQVTLSCSPISGHRSVSWYQQTPGQGLQFLFEYFSETQRNKGNFPGRFSGRQFSNSRSEMNVSTLELGDSALYLCASSLTAQGNTEAFFGQGTRLTVV.

This clonotype has only a few counts. V is TRBV5-1 and J is TRBJ2-5, with no clear D. The CDR3 contains 14 residues. Germline CDR1 SGHRS, CDR2 YFSETQ. The V and J ends lost 2 bases and 2 bases respectively, with 10 bases between them. CDR3 amino acids: CASSLTAAQETQYF. DNA of the CDR3: TGCGCCAGCAGCTTAACGGCGGCTCAAGAGACCCAGTACTTC.

V is TRBV2 and J is TRBJ1-5; no clear D gene. Germline V gene lookup returns CDR1 SNHLY and CDR2 FYNNEI. V lost 1 base and J 6 bases, leaving 4 bases between the germline ends. CDR3 length equals 12 residues. DNA of the CDR3: TGTGCCAGCAGTGAAGAGGTTCAGCCCCAGCATTTT. Translation: CASSEEVQPQHF.